The rows below give T cell receptor beta chains drawn from one sample of a study of blood T cell repertoires in COVID-19. Profiling relied on immunoSEQ multiplex PCR, and the TCRdb table lists in-frame clones only, not all of them. The repertoire holds approximately 200,000 clones, with 85% as singletons. The source material was PBMCs or T cells enriched from blood (not recorded which). All receptors derive from a man aged 35-49 years who had recovered from COVID-19. Both conserved end residues are part of each CDR3. A D gene is named only where the DNA matches it firmly. Some rows mark clone size as missing; the rest say once, few, many or name a class of expanded clone.

D gene: TRBD2; clone size: .; V gene: TRBV5-1; J gene: TRBJ2-1; CDR3 DNA: TGCGCCAGCAGCCCCCAAGGGGGGACTAGCGGATCACTCAATGAGCAGTTCTTC; CDR3 protein: CASSPQGGTSGSLNEQFF
D gene: .; clone size: once; V gene: TRBV6-2/TRBV6-3; J gene: TRBJ1-2; CDR3 DNA: TGTGCCAGCAGTTACTTTGGCCGTGGCTACACCTTC; CDR3 protein: CASSYFGRGYTF
D gene: TRBD1; clone size: .; V gene: TRBV19; J gene: TRBJ2-7; CDR3 DNA: TGTGCCAGTAGCCTGACAGGGAGCAGCTCCTACGAGCAGTACTTC; CDR3 protein: CASSLTGSSSYEQYF
D gene: TRBD2; clone size: .; V gene: TRBV18; J gene: TRBJ2-3; CDR3 DNA: TGTGCCAGCTCACCAGGCCTAGCGGCCCGCACAGATACGCAGTATTTT; CDR3 protein: CASSPGLAARTDTQYF
D gene: TRBD2; clone size: .; V gene: TRBV11-3; J gene: TRBJ2-1; CDR3 DNA: TGTGCCAGCAGCTTAGGCACTAGCGGTTACAATGAGCAGTTCTTC; CDR3 protein: CASSLGTSGYNEQFF
D gene: .; clone size: few; V gene: TRBV29-1; J gene: TRBJ2-1; CDR3 DNA: TGCAGCGTCCGCGGGGCAGTCAATGAGCAGTTCTTC; CDR3 protein: CSVRGAVNEQFF
D gene: .; clone size: .; V gene: TRBV2; J gene: TRBJ2-1; CDR3 DNA: TGTGCCAGCAGATTGCGGGTCCTATACAATGAGCAGTTCTTC; CDR3 protein: CASRLRVLYNEQFF
D gene: .; clone size: .; V gene: TRBV19; J gene: TRBJ2-1; CDR3 DNA: TGTGCCAGTAGTTCCTTGACAGGACCCTACAATGAGCAGTTCTTC; CDR3 protein: CASSSLTGPYNEQFF
D gene: TRBD1; clone size: few; V gene: TRBV28; J gene: TRBJ2-7; CDR3 DNA: TGTGCCAGCAGACCACGGGACAGCGGTCTTTTGAAGTACTTC; CDR3 protein: CASRPRDSGLLKYF
D gene: .; clone size: .; V gene: TRBV7-3; J gene: TRBJ2-1; CDR3 DNA: TGTGCCAGCAGCTTCGGAGGTGAGCAGTTCTTC; CDR3 protein: CASSFGGEQFF
D gene: .; clone size: once; V gene: TRBV7-2; J gene: TRBJ1-1; CDR3 DNA: TGTGCCAGCACTCCGGGCAGGGTTGCCACTGAAGCTTTCTTT; CDR3 protein: CASTPGRVATEAFF
D gene: TRBD1; clone size: .; V gene: TRBV5-6; J gene: TRBJ1-2; CDR3 DNA: TGTGCCAGCAGCAGAGGGACAGGGGGATATGGCTACACCTTC; CDR3 protein: CASSRGTGGYGYTF
D gene: .; clone size: few; V gene: TRBV28; J gene: TRBJ1-4; CDR3 DNA: TGTGCCAGCAGTTCGTACAGGGATGCAACTAATGAAAAACTGTTTTTT; CDR3 protein: CASSSYRDATNEKLFF
D gene: .; clone size: few; V gene: TRBV30; J gene: TRBJ2-7; CDR3 DNA: TGTGCCTGGAGTTCCAGGGTATCGTACGAGCAGTACTTC; CDR3 protein: CAWSSRVSYEQYF
D gene: TRBD2; clone size: .; V gene: TRBV5-6; J gene: TRBJ2-7; CDR3 DNA: TGTGCCAGCAGCCCAAGAGGACTAGCTGAGTACGAGCAGTACTTC; CDR3 protein: CASSPRGLAEYEQYF
D gene: TRBD1; clone size: .; V gene: TRBV7-9; J gene: TRBJ1-1; CDR3 DNA: TGTGCCAGCAGCTTAGGGGGACAGATTGAAGCTTTCTTT; CDR3 protein: CASSLGGQIEAFF
D gene: TRBD1; clone size: .; V gene: TRBV19; J gene: TRBJ1-3; CDR3 DNA: TGTGCCAGTAGCCCGACAGGGGCCAGCTCTGGAAACACCATATATTTT; CDR3 protein: CASSPTGASSGNTIYF
D gene: .; clone size: few; V gene: TRBV19; J gene: TRBJ1-1; CDR3 DNA: TGTGCCAGTAGTATACAGGCGGGGGTGAACACTGAAGCTTTCTTT; CDR3 protein: CASSIQAGVNTEAFF
D gene: .; clone size: .; V gene: TRBV4-1; J gene: TRBJ2-2; CDR3 DNA: TGCGCCAGCACCTTAGAGAGCGGCACCGGGGAGCTGTTTTTT; CDR3 protein: CASTLESGTGELFF
D gene: TRBD2; clone size: .; V gene: TRBV18; J gene: TRBJ2-1; CDR3 DNA: TGTGCCAGCTCACCTCCGGGACTAGCGGGAGTCAATGAGCAGTTCTTC; CDR3 protein: CASSPPGLAGVNEQFF
D gene: TRBD2; clone size: .; V gene: TRBV3-1/TRBV3-2; J gene: TRBJ2-1; CDR3 DNA: TGTGCCAGCAGCCTGAGGGGAGGAGGGAGGGCGGATGAGCAGTTCTTC; CDR3 protein: CASSLRGGGRADEQFF
D gene: .; clone size: .; V gene: TRBV19; J gene: TRBJ1-6; CDR3 DNA: TGTGCCAGTAGGCCGGGAATCTATAATTCACCCCTCCACTTT; CDR3 protein: CASRPGIYNSPLHF
D gene: TRBD2; clone size: .; V gene: TRBV18; J gene: TRBJ2-2; CDR3 DNA: TGTGCCAGCTCACCACGGCTAGCGGGAGGGCCGAACACCGGGGAGCTGTTTTTT; CDR3 protein: CASSPRLAGGPNTGELFF
D gene: .; clone size: .; V gene: TRBV28; J gene: TRBJ1-5; CDR3 DNA: TGTGCCAGCGGCGGAGGCGGCCCGGCCGGGTCCCAGCATTTT; CDR3 protein: CASGGGGPAGSQHF
D gene: .; clone size: .; V gene: TRBV12-5; J gene: TRBJ1-1; CDR3 DNA: TGTGCTAGTGGTTTGGATGGGGGCCCCACTGAAGCTTTCTTT; CDR3 protein: CASGLDGGPTEAFF
D gene: TRBD1; clone size: few; V gene: TRBV18; J gene: TRBJ2-1; CDR3 DNA: TGTGCCAGCTCACAGAACAGGGGAGCCCGTGGGAATGAGCAGTTCTTC; CDR3 protein: CASSQNRGARGNEQFF
D gene: .; clone size: .; V gene: TRBV7-2; J gene: TRBJ1-2; CDR3 DNA: TGTGCCAGCAAGCGGGGGGCAAGTGGCTACACCTTC; CDR3 protein: CASKRGASGYTF
D gene: TRBD2; clone size: .; V gene: TRBV19; J gene: TRBJ2-5; CDR3 DNA: TGTGCCAGTAGTATCGGGAGGACGGCTCAAGAGACCCAGTACTTC; CDR3 protein: CASSIGRTAQETQYF
D gene: .; clone size: few; V gene: TRBV7-8; J gene: TRBJ2-3; CDR3 DNA: TGTGCCAGCAGACCCTACGAGGGGGCAGATACGCAGTATTTT; CDR3 protein: CASRPYEGADTQYF
D gene: .; clone size: .; V gene: TRBV7-2; J gene: TRBJ2-7; CDR3 DNA: TGTGCCAGCAGCTTAGGGTACCGCGACTACGAGCAGTACTTC; CDR3 protein: CASSLGYRDYEQYF